One and the same sample provided the 5 T cell receptor beta chains below, sequenced in a study of T cell repertoires in cytomegalovirus infection (dated by TCRdb to the late 2010s). Their antigens are not known. Sequencing used an Illumina HiSeq 1500. TCRdb redid the processing of the public reads, applying fastp at Q25 and MiXCR, and retained in-frame beta chains. Entries are consolidated by CDR3 protein sequence, retaining the most common genes and DNA. In this sample the table shows approximately 43,000 distinct CDR3 sequences, about 20% of which occur a single time. Under 20% of the sample lies in the top ten. Sequences were obtained from PBMCs, sequenced either directly or after in vitro stimulation (not recorded which). The source of these receptors is a human donor in good health (CMV status not recorded). Some clones in this sample may be carry-over from other donors' samples.

This chain connects TRBV20-1 to TRBJ2-7, with D unresolved. V was pared by 0 bases and J by 1 base, with 10 bases between. The germline V gene has CDR1 DFQATT and CDR2 SNEGSKA (reference sequence). This CDR3 is 14 amino acids long. CDR3 amino acids: CSARDLPDSYEQYF. The DNA of the CDR3 is TGCAGTGCTAGAGATCTCCCAGATTCCTACGAGCAGTACTTC.

Only a few counts were recorded for this clonotype. This sequence joins TRBV9 and TRBJ2-5; D is possibly TRBD2 (6 bases). The CDR3 extends over 15 amino acids. V was shortened by 3 bases and J by 2 bases, with 14 bases between the two germline ends. Germline CDR1 is SGDLS and CDR2 is YYNGEE. CDR3 residues: CASSGRTNLQETQYF. The CDR3 nucleotides read TGTGCCAGCAGCGGTAGGACTAACCTACAAGAGACCCAGTACTTC.

The CDR3 loop reads CASRGRAYGYTF. In DNA form, the CDR3 reads TGTGCCAGCAGGGGACGGGCCTATGGCTACACCTTC. This chain uses TRBV12-3 or TRBV12-4 with TRBJ1-2; D may be TRBD1 (5 bases). V was cut by 6 bases and J by 4 bases, with 9 bases left in between. The CDR3 runs to 12 residues.

There are many counts of this clonotype. The V and J genes are TRBV7-6 and TRBJ1-5; 8 nucleotides match TRBD1. The CDR3 contains 15 residues. The germline V gene encodes CDR1 SGHVS and CDR2 FNYEAQ. The V gene end was trimmed by 4 bases and the J gene end by 2 bases; junction bases not matched to a gene: 4. The CDR3 DNA follows: TGTGCCAGCAGCTCGGACAGGGATGGCAATCAGCCCCAGCATTTT. Translation: CASSSDRDGNQPQHF.

Judged by abundance, this clonotype is medium-sized. The chain combines TRBV7-8 with TRBJ2-5; D perhaps matches TRBD2 (5 bases). The CDR3 runs 13 residues. V was clipped by 3 bases and J by 5 bases, with 10 bases between them. Germline V lookup: CDR1 SGHVS, CDR2 FQNEAQ. The CDR3: CASSLDWRETQYF. The CDR3 coding sequence is TGTGCCAGCAGCTTGGACTGGCGGGAGACCCAGTACTTC.